A selection of T cell receptor beta chains follows, all from one sample in a study of beta chain features in type 1 diabetes. The table came from immunoSEQ multiplex PCR; TCRdb's copy has only in-frame clones and leaves some out. The top ten hold around 0.02% of the sample, which has 860,000 or so clones, under 20% seen once. Sequencing was done on a sample of naive CD4+ T cells from blood. The source of these receptors is a woman aged 18-29 years in good health. Each CDR3 is given with its conserved first and last residue. D genes are given only for firm matches. The size field is filled for only some rows; it gives once, few, many or a size class.

>-|TRBV28|TRBJ2-7|few
CASGSTGAGGYEQYF
TGTGCCAGCGGATCAACGGGGGCCGGCGGCTACGAGCAGTACTTC
>-|TRBV4-3|TRBJ2-3|few
CASSQDASATDTQYF
TGCGCCAGCAGCCAAGATGCGAGTGCCACAGATACGCAGTATTTT
>-|TRBV7-2|TRBJ2-3|few
CASSATNTDTQYF
TGTGCCAGCAGCGCAACTAACACAGATACGCAGTATTTT
>-|TRBV5-4|TRBJ2-7|-
CASSSKTGTLYEQYF
TGTGCCAGCAGCTCTAAGACAGGGACTTTATACGAGCAGTACTTC
>TRBD2|TRBV9|TRBJ2-1|few
CASSRGRLAVDNEQFF
TGTGCCAGCAGCCGCGGTCGACTAGCGGTTGACAATGAGCAGTTCTTC
>-|TRBV6-6|TRBJ2-6|-
CASKRESGANVLTF
TGTGCCAGCAAGAGGGAATCTGGGGCCAACGTCCTGACTTTC
>-|TRBV7-7|TRBJ2-2|-
CASSWGLDGELFF
TGTGCTAGCAGCTGGGGGCTAGACGGGGAGCTGTTTTTT
>-|TRBV7-2|TRBJ1-2|few
CASSWGSYGYTF
TGTGCCAGCAGTTGGGGGTCCTATGGCTACACCTTC
>-|TRBV19|TRBJ1-5|few
CASSIPGNNQPQHF
TGTGCCAGTAGTATACCAGGGAACAATCAGCCCCAGCATTTT
>TRBD2|TRBV4-3|TRBJ2-1|few
CASSQDIAGGYNEQFF
TGCGCCAGCAGCCAAGACATAGCGGGAGGGTACAATGAGCAGTTCTTC
>-|TRBV6-6|TRBJ1-2|few
CASSSRTPAAGYTF
TGTGCCAGCAGTTCCAGGACGCCGGCGGCCGGCTACACCTTC
>-|TRBV2|TRBJ1-5|-
CASSESQGGYAQHF
TGTGCCAGCAGTGAAAGTCAGGGTGGTTATGCCCAGCATTTT
>-|TRBV28|TRBJ2-5|-
CASSLRPDRAQYF
TGTGCCAGCAGTCTCCGCCCTGACCGGGCCCAGTACTTC
>-|TRBV27|TRBJ2-3|few
CASRRELFTDTQYF
TGTGCCAGCAGGCGGGAACTCTTCACAGATACGCAGTATTTT
>-|TRBV29-1|TRBJ2-1|few
CSVTPVIELARMSYNEQFF
TGCAGCGTTACTCCCGTCATAGAACTAGCCCGAATGTCCTACAATGAGCAGTTCTTC
>-|TRBV6-5|TRBJ1-5|-
CASRTLLGNQPQHF
TGTGCCAGCAGGACCTTGCTGGGAAATCAGCCCCAGCATTTT
>TRBD1|TRBV9|TRBJ1-4|-
CASSVEGQGNEKLFF
TGTGCCAGCAGCGTAGAGGGACAGGGGAATGAAAAACTGTTTTTT
>TRBD2|TRBV27|TRBJ2-1|few
CASARGGEQFF
TGTGCCAGCGCCCGGGGGGGTGAGCAGTTCTTC
>-|TRBV2|TRBJ1-1|few
CASKEGKLNTEAFF
TGTGCCAGCAAGGAGGGCAAACTGAACACTGAAGCTTTCTTT
>-|TRBV28|TRBJ1-2|-
CASSLPGSAYGYTF
TGTGCCAGCAGTTTACCAGGATCCGCCTATGGCTACACCTTC
>-|TRBV4-3|TRBJ2-1|few
CASSQQAPYNEQFF
TGCGCCAGCAGCCAACAGGCGCCCTACAATGAGCAGTTCTTC
>TRBD1|TRBV18|TRBJ1-4|-
CASSPRTGWREKLFF
TGTGCCAGCTCACCACGGACAGGGTGGCGGGAAAAACTGTTTTTT
>-|TRBV14|TRBJ2-6|many
CASSQRQVLAGANVLTF
TGTGCCAGCAGCCAACGACAGGTTTTGGCCGGGGCCAACGTCCTGACTTTC
>-|TRBV2|TRBJ1-5|-
CASSVRLWQPQHF
TGTGCCAGCAGTGTTCGCCTGTGGCAGCCCCAGCATTTT
>-|TRBV28|TRBJ1-1|few
CASSLSPGAGNTEAFF
TGTGCCAGCAGTTTATCTCCGGGGGCTGGGAACACTGAAGCTTTCTTT
>-|TRBV25-1|TRBJ1-4|-
CASSEGSFNEKLFF
TGTGCCAGCAGTGAGGGAAGTTTTAATGAAAAACTGTTTTTT
>-|TRBV4-2|TRBJ2-1|-
CASSQYAGTYDNEQFF
TGTGCCAGCAGCCAATACGCCGGGACTTATGACAATGAGCAGTTCTTC
>-|TRBV28|TRBJ2-4|-
CASSLTVAKNIQYF
TGTGCCAGCAGTTTAACAGTAGCCAAAAACATTCAGTACTTC
>TRBD1|TRBV28|TRBJ1-2|-
CASSGAGTGDYGYTF
TGTGCCAGCAGTGGAGCCGGGACAGGGGACTATGGCTACACCTTC
>TRBD2|TRBV15|TRBJ2-7|once
CATSAELAGVHEQYF
TGTGCCACCAGCGCCGAACTAGCGGGAGTACACGAGCAGTACTTC
>-|TRBV15|TRBJ1-5|few
CATSRDPGVRSNQPQHF
TGTGCCACCAGCAGAGATCCCGGAGTTCGGAGCAATCAGCCCCAGCATTTT
>-|TRBV10-3|TRBJ1-5|few
CAISVDFSNQPQHF
TGTGCCATCAGTGTGGATTTTAGCAATCAGCCCCAGCATTTT
>-|TRBV29-1|TRBJ2-7|-
CSVAEGLEQYF
TGCAGCGTGGCCGAGGGGCTCGAGCAGTACTTC
>TRBD1|TRBV7-9|TRBJ2-7|few
CASSIRQGRENEQYF
TGTGCCAGCAGCATCCGACAGGGCCGAGAAAACGAGCAGTACTTC
>-|TRBV5-1|TRBJ2-3|-
CASRQDWGFVGDTQYF
TGCGCCAGCCGACAGGATTGGGGTTTTGTGGGAGATACGCAGTATTTT
>TRBD1|TRBV4-1|TRBJ2-1|-
CASSQDSRTGKFYEQFF
TGCGCCAGCAGCCAAGATTCAAGGACAGGGAAATTCTATGAGCAGTTCTTC
>-|TRBV20-1|TRBJ2-7|-
CSASLAQPQYF
TGCAGTGCTAGTTTAGCTCAACCGCAGTACTTC
>TRBD2|TRBV6-4|TRBJ2-1|-
CASSREGLAEGHNEQFF
TGTGCCAGCAGTCGGGAGGGGTTAGCGGAGGGGCATAATGAGCAGTTCTTC
>-|TRBV7-2|TRBJ2-7|few
CASSLDGQSYEQYF
TGTGCCAGCAGCTTAGATGGACAATCATACGAGCAGTACTTC
>-|TRBV7-8|TRBJ2-7|-
CASMRTGSDSGGGYF
TGTGCCAGCATGCGGACAGGGTCGGATAGCGGGGGTGGGTACTTC
>TRBD1|TRBV10-3|TRBJ2-3|-
CATLKGQVGTDTQYF
TGTGCCACACTTAAGGGACAGGTGGGGACAGATACGCAGTATTTT
>TRBD1|TRBV6-6|TRBJ2-7|-
CASRSRQGAYEQYF
TGTGCCAGCAGATCACGACAGGGGGCTTACGAGCAGTACTTC
>-|TRBV6-5|TRBJ2-7|few
CASSSTGAYEQYF
TGTGCCAGCAGCTCAACGGGGGCCTACGAGCAGTACTTC
>-|TRBV28|TRBJ2-3|few
CASRIGRRRAYTDTQYF
TGTGCCAGCAGGATAGGAAGAAGGCGGGCCTACACAGATACGCAGTATTTT
>-|TRBV7-2|TRBJ2-1|few
CASSLSFSSSYNEQFF
TGTGCCAGCAGCTTGAGCTTCTCCAGCTCCTACAATGAGCAGTTCTTC
>-|TRBV9|TRBJ1-1|few
CASSGGPAGGHTEAFF
TGTGCCAGCAGCGGCGGACCGGCTGGGGGCCACACTGAAGCTTTCTTT
>-|TRBV11-2|TRBJ2-3|-
CASSIADTQYF
TGTGCCAGCAGCATCGCAGATACGCAGTATTTT
>-|TRBV18|TRBJ1-2|few
CASSPGQMIYGYTF
TGTGCCAGCTCACCAGGACAGATGATCTATGGCTACACCTTC
>-|TRBV6-5|TRBJ1-1|once
CASSYISRVRGAEAFF
TGTGCCAGCAGTTACATAAGCAGGGTTAGAGGCGCTGAAGCTTTCTTT
>-|TRBV4-3|TRBJ2-1|-
CASSQDTLDGYPYNEQFF
TGCGCCAGCAGCCAAGACACCCTTGACGGGTATCCTTACAATGAGCAGTTCTTC
>-|TRBV10-3|TRBJ2-5|few
CAISMETSRETQYF
TGTGCCATCAGCATGGAGACGTCCCGAGAGACCCAGTACTTC
>-|TRBV19|TRBJ2-3|-
CATTGGDLGYTQYF
TGTGCCACCACTGGTGGGGACCTAGGTTATACGCAGTATTTT
>-|TRBV21-1|TRBJ2-4|few
CASSKAPSSGLAKNIQYF
TGTGCCAGCAGCAAAGCGCCTTCCTCGGGACTAGCCAAAAACATTCAGTACTTC
>-|TRBV5-1|TRBJ2-7|few
CASSHEYTGPYEQYF
TGCGCCAGCAGCCATGAATACACAGGGCCCTACGAGCAGTACTTC
>-|TRBV6-5|TRBJ1-4|few
CASSYGSTNEKLFF
TGTGCCAGCAGTTACGGGAGTACTAATGAAAAACTGTTTTTT
>TRBD2|TRBV4-2|TRBJ2-5|-
CASSRGLADEETQYF
TGTGCCAGCAGCCGCGGACTAGCGGATGAAGAGACCCAGTACTTC